Shown below are 30 T cell receptor beta chains from a single sample sequenced in a study of T cell responses to AZD1222 COVID-19 vaccine. Using immunoSEQ multiplex PCR, the repertoire was profiled, and TCRdb retains in-frame clones only, with some absent. The data contain around 190,000 clones, about 91% of them singletons. The specimen was peripheral blood, collected on day 0 of AZD1222 vaccination. The source is an adult in good health.

This clone was recorded only once. The chain carries TRBV5-4 and TRBJ1-1; D unresolved. Germline lookup yields CDR1 SGHNT and CDR2 YYREEE (reference sequence). This CDR3 has 15 amino acids. Trimming removed 4 bases at V and 2 bases at J, with 15 bases between. CDR3 nucleotides: TGTGCCAGCAGCCCGCGCGTCGGGGTCAACACTGAAGCTTTCTTT. It is translated as CASSPRVGVNTEAFF.

This chain links TRBV19 with TRBJ1-5; TRBD1 is a possible D gene (5 bases). V was cut by 9 bases and J by 1 base, with 19 bases left in between. This CDR3 is built from 16 residues. Germline lookup yields CDR1 LNHDA and CDR2 SQIVND (reference sequence). The CDR3 nucleotides are TGTGCCAGCACCGAGGGAGGCGGGACCAGCAATCAGCCCCAGCATTTT. The encoded protein is CASTEGGGTSNQPQHF.

The chain combines TRBV28 with TRBJ2-7; tentative D call: TRBD2 (7 bases). V was trimmed by 2 bases and J by 2 bases, leaving 13 bases between them. The CDR3 sequence is 15 residues long. Germline V gives CDR1 MDHEN, CDR2 SYDVKM. CDR3 coding DNA: TGTGCCAGCAGTTTAAGGCGGGGGCCTGCCTACGAGCAGTACTTC. This gives the protein CASSLRRGPAYEQYF.

This clone was picked up a small number of times. The chain joins TRBV14 to TRBJ1-1; no reliable D call. Germline CDR1 SGHDN, CDR2 FVKESK. The CDR3 totals 14 residues. V shed 4 bases and J shed 1 base, with 10 bases lying between them. The CDR3 DNA reads as TGTGCCAGCAGCCCCACGGGCACGAACACTGAAGCTTTCTTT. This gives the protein CASSPTGTNTEAFF.

The J gene is TRBJ2-3, the V gene TRBV5-1, with TRBD2 identical over 7 bases. This CDR3 region has 14 residues. Trimming removed 0 bases from V and 6 bases from J; junction bases left unmatched: 4. Germline CDR1 SGHRS, CDR2 YFSETQ. The CDR3 nucleotides are TGCGCCAGCAGCTTGGCGGATAGCGGGGATACGCAGTATTTT. This codes for CASSLADSGDTQYF.

The rearrangement links TRBV6-5 to TRBJ2-1; D may be TRBD2 (6 bases). Looked up from germline, CDR1 is MNHEY and CDR2 is SVGAGI. The CDR3 sequence is 11 residues long. The V end lost 6 bases, the J end lost 7 bases, and 7 bases lay between the germline ends. CDR3 DNA sequence: TGTGCCAGCAGGGAGGGGAATGAGCAGTTCTTC. It codes for CASREGNEQFF.

The chain has TRBV25-1 and TRBJ1-1; TRBD1 agrees at 7 bases. J lost 6 bases, V lost 4 bases, and 11 bases had no gene match. This CDR3 has 15 amino acids. Looked up from germline, CDR1 is MGHDK and CDR2 is SYGVNS. Written as DNA, the CDR3 is TGTGCCAGCAGTGCCCGGACAGGCCTTTCCCCTGAAGCTTTCTTT. It specifies CASSARTGLSPEAFF.

The chain employs TRBV9 and TRBJ2-4, with D possibly being TRBD1 (6 bases). V lost 0 bases, J lost 6 bases, and 13 bases lay in between. CDR1 and CDR2 from the germline V gene are SGDLS and YYNGEE. The CDR3 has 15 amino acids. CDR3 sequence: CASSVGQGNGNIQYF. The CDR3 DNA reads as TGTGCCAGCAGCGTAGGGCAGGGGAACGGAAACATTCAGTACTTC.

The chain is built from TRBV5-6 and TRBJ2-5, with TRBD2 matching 12 bases. From germline, CDR1 is SGHDT and CDR2 YYEEEE. The V and J ends lost 4 bases and 5 bases, in that order; junction bases with no gene match: 6. The CDR3 has 15 residues. The CDR3 sequence is CASSPYGTSGETQYF. CDR3 coding DNA: TGTGCCAGCAGCCCTTACGGGACTAGCGGGGAGACCCAGTACTTC.

V usage is TRBV19 and J usage is TRBJ1-5; 7 bases match TRBD1. Losses at the gene ends were 4 bases for V and 1 base for J; bases not matched to a gene: 4. The CDR3 sequence is 15 residues long. CDR1 is LNHDA, CDR2 SQIVND, per germline (reference sequence). CDR3 residues: CASSKDRVSNQPQHF. In DNA, the CDR3 is TGTGCCAGTAGTAAAGACAGGGTCAGCAATCAGCCCCAGCATTTT.

The chain recombines TRBV4-2 with TRBJ1-1, with a weak D call TRBD1 (6 bases). The CDR3 loop spans 14 amino acids. Trimming removed 0 bases from V and 5 bases from J, with 10 bases in between. Looked up from germline, CDR1 is LGHNA and CDR2 is YNFKEQ. The CDR3 sequence is CASSQDVRGTEAFF. The CDR3 coding sequence is TGTGCCAGCAGCCAAGATGTCAGGGGAACTGAAGCTTTCTTT.

CDR3 DNA: TGTGCCAGCAGTTACGGGAGCAATCAGCCCCAGCATTTT. It specifies CASSYGSNQPQHF. The gene calls are TRBV6-2 or TRBV6-3 and TRBJ1-5; D unresolved. The ends were cut back, 2 bases at V and 1 base at J, with 3 bases in the middle. This CDR3 is built from 13 residues. Germline V gene data show CDR1 as MNHEY and CDR2 as SVGEGT.

The chain uses TRBV3-1 (or the pseudogene TRBV3-2) and TRBJ2-7; 8 bases line up with TRBD2. This CDR3 is 15 amino acids long. Germline V gives CDR1 LGHDT, CDR2 YNNKEL (reference sequence). The junction had 7 bases not matched to a gene; V was cut back by 2 bases and J by 4 bases. Written as DNA, the CDR3 is TGTGCCAGCAGCCAAAGCGGGAGCAATAGTTACGAGCAGTACTTC. Protein product: CASSQSGSNSYEQYF.

This sequence joins TRBV28 and TRBJ2-7; D might be TRBD2 (5 bases). The V end was cut by 5 bases, the J end by 6 bases, with 20 bases between. Germline V gene data show CDR1 as MDHEN and CDR2 as SYDVKM. The CDR3 runs to 15 residues. The CDR3 DNA sequence: TGTGCCAGCAGTCGCAGAGACGGACTCCCCCTCGAGCAGTACTTC. It is translated as CASSRRDGLPLEQYF.

The V gene is TRBV11-2, the J gene TRBJ2-1, with 10 positions matching TRBD1. Germline V gene sequence: CDR1 SGHAT, CDR2 FQNNGV. V shed 5 bases and J 8 bases; nucleotides not matched to a gene: 9. This CDR3 is built from 15 residues. CDR3 sequence: CASSPRTGGAYEQFF. CDR3 DNA: TGTGCCAGCAGCCCGAGGACAGGGGGGGCGTATGAGCAGTTCTTC.

This chain connects TRBV5-4 to TRBJ1-1; D is uncertain. Germline V gene data show CDR1 as SGHNT and CDR2 as YYREEE (reference sequence). V gave up 4 bases and J gave up 4 bases, with 11 bases separating them. This CDR3 has 13 amino acids. Here the CDR3 DNA reads TGTGCCAGCAGCCCCCGGGAGACCACTGAAGCTTTCTTT. Protein product: CASSPRETTEAFF.

This chain joins TRBV23-1 and TRBJ2-2; D unclear. TRBV23-1 falls under the ORF class, with uncertain function. The V gene lost 6 bases and the J gene lost 2 bases, with 28 bases spanning the gap. This CDR3 has 20 amino acids. The CDR3 DNA reads TGCGCCAGCAGCCCCTCGCTAGGTAATAATTTTCAGGTCAACACCGGGGAGCTGTTTTTT. It translates to CASSPSLGNNFQVNTGELFF.

This chain connects TRBV6-5 to TRBJ2-7, with D perhaps matching TRBD1 (6 bases). The CDR3 extends over 13 amino acids. Trimming took 5 bases from V and 3 from J, leaving 11 bases between them. Germline V gene lookup returns CDR1 MNHEY and CDR2 SVGAGI. CDR3 nucleotide sequence: TGTGCCAGCAGTAGGGACACAAACTACGAGCAGTACTTC. It is translated as CASSRDTNYEQYF.

The chain links TRBV5-6 to TRBJ2-7; D may be TRBD1 or TRBD2 (5 bases each). Trimming took off 4 bases at V and 1 base at J, with 9 bases between the two ends. The length of the CDR3 is 13 residues. In germline, CDR1 is SGHDT, CDR2 YYEEEE. The CDR3 sequence is CASSARESYEQYF. In DNA form, the CDR3 reads TGTGCCAGCAGCGCCAGGGAGTCCTACGAGCAGTACTTC.

The chain is built from TRBV28 and TRBJ2-7; no reliable D call. The CDR3 contains 13 residues. Germline values: CDR1 MDHEN, CDR2 SYDVKM. V was shortened by 3 bases and J by 3 bases, with 9 bases between the two germline ends. The CDR3 protein is CASSLRPNYEQYF. As DNA, the CDR3 is TGTGCCAGCAGTTTGAGACCTAACTACGAGCAGTACTTC.

This chain links TRBV3-1 (or the pseudogene TRBV3-2) with TRBJ2-5, with 8 positions matching TRBD2. CDR1 and CDR2 from the germline V gene are LGHDT and YNNKEL (reference sequence). There are 17 residues in the CDR3. Unmatched junction bases numbered 13, after V lost 5 bases and J lost 2 bases. The CDR3 spells CASSEAGTRGLQETQYF. CDR3 in DNA: TGTGCCAGCAGCGAAGCCGGGACTAGGGGTCTACAAGAGACCCAGTACTTC.

The gene calls are TRBV11-2 and TRBJ2-7; 7 bases are shared with TRBD2. The germline CDR1 and CDR2 sequences are SGHAT and FQNNGV. With 11 bases clipped from V and 0 bases from J, the junction kept 4 bases outside the gene matches. The CDR3 has 12 residues. Written as DNA, the CDR3 is TGTGCCGGGGGGGATACCTCCTACGAGCAGTACTTC. Its protein product is CAGGDTSYEQYF.

This clone was counted a few times. V gene TRBV4-1 combines with J gene TRBJ2-7; 14 positions match TRBD2. The CDR3 covers 17 residues. The V gene's germline CDR1 is MGHRA and CDR2 YSYEKL. With 0 bases clipped from V and 5 bases from J, the junction kept 6 bases outside the gene matches. As DNA, the CDR3 is TGCGCCAGCAGCCAAGAGGGGACTAGCGGGGGTAGCAACGAGCAGTACTTC. The encoded protein is CASSQEGTSGGSNEQYF.

This chain links TRBV7-9 with TRBJ1-2; 11 bases match TRBD1. The junction had 10 bases not matched to a gene; V was cut back by 5 bases and J by 11 bases. Per the germline V gene, CDR1 is SEHNR and CDR2 is FQNEAQ (reference sequence). This CDR3 has 14 amino acids. CDR3 in amino acids: CASSDGQGALGYTF. The DNA for the CDR3 is TGTGCCAGCAGCGACGGACAGGGGGCTCTTGGATACACCTTC.

The V gene is TRBV7-9, the J gene TRBJ2-2, with TRBD2 as a possible D gene (6 bases). This CDR3 has 15 residues. Deletions cut 5 bases from V and 6 bases from J, with 16 bases between. The germline gives CDR1 SEHNR, CDR2 FQNEAQ (reference sequence). The CDR3 loop reads CASSPRGRSPGELFF. Written as DNA, the CDR3 is TGTGCCAGCAGCCCACGGGGGAGGAGCCCCGGGGAGCTGTTTTTT.

This clone was found once. The chain has TRBV11-3 and TRBJ2-1; 12 bases map to TRBD2. With V trimmed by 1 base and J by 5 bases, 3 bases remained unmatched. Germline CDR1 is SGHNT and CDR2 is YENEEA. The CDR3 sequence is 16 residues long. CDR3 region: CASSLARLAGDNEQFF. The DNA of the CDR3 is TGTGCCAGCAGCTTAGCCCGACTAGCGGGAGACAATGAGCAGTTCTTC.

V and J are TRBV7-6 and TRBJ2-1, with 7 positions matching TRBD1. CDR3 size: 16 residues. Looked up from germline, CDR1 is SGHVS and CDR2 is FNYEAQ. V lost 1 base and J lost 2; bases outside the gene matches: 5. As DNA, the CDR3 is TGTGCCAGCAGCTTAGAAGGGACAGTTCCCTACAATGAGCAGTTCTTC. This translates into CASSLEGTVPYNEQFF.

The chain couples TRBV5-1 to TRBJ1-4; D possibly corresponds to TRBD1 (6 bases). Germline assignment: CDR1 SGHRS and CDR2 YFSETQ. The CDR3 loop spans 11 amino acids. V was clipped by 4 bases and J by 12 bases, with 10 bases between them. The CDR3 DNA follows: TGCGCCAGCAGCGCCGGGACACAACTGTTTTTT. This translates into CASSAGTQLFF.

V and J are TRBV7-6 and TRBJ2-3; 8 bases agree with TRBD2. The CDR3 spans 19 residues. From germline, CDR1 is SGHVS and CDR2 FNYEAQ. J lost 2 bases, V lost 4 bases, and 17 bases had no gene match. CDR3 protein: CASSSVVIRTSRITDTQYF. CDR3 DNA sequence: TGTGCCAGCAGCTCCGTGGTTATCAGGACTAGCCGTATCACAGATACGCAGTATTTT.

V gene TRBV9 combines with J gene TRBJ2-1, with D possibly TRBD2 on 5 matching bases. The germline V gene encodes CDR1 SGDLS and CDR2 YYNGEE. Trimming stripped 0 bases from V and 2 bases from J, with 9 bases between. The CDR3 contains 15 residues. The DNA of the CDR3 is TGTGCCAGCAGCGTAGTCGGGGTTCCCTACAATGAGCAGTTCTTC. Translating gives CASSVVGVPYNEQFF.